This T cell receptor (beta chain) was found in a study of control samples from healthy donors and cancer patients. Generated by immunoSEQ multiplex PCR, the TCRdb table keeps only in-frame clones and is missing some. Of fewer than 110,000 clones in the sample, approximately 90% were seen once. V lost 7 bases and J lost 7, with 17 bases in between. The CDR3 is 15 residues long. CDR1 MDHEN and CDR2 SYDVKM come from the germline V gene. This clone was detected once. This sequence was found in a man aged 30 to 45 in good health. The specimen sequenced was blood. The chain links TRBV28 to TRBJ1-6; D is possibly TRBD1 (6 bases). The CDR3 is CASTLTHGQNSPLHF. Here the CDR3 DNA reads TGTGCCAGCACCCTAACCCATGGACAGAATTCACCCCTCCACTTT. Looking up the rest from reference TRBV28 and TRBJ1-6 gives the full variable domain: DVKVTQSSRYLVKRTGEKVFLECVQDMDHENMFWYRQDPGLGLRLIYFSYDVKMKEKGDIPEGYSVSREKKERFSLILESASTNQTSMYLCASTLTHGQNSPLHFGNGTRLTVT.